This T cell receptor (beta chain) was documented in a study of shared clonotypes between healthy human individuals. The authors ran the assay at deep level. The protocol was immunoSEQ multiplex PCR, while the TCRdb copy is restricted to in-frame clones and leaves out a portion. The sample has over a million clones, roughly 96% seen once. Points from the study as a whole: Unshared clonotypes carried lower generation probabilities than those common to all four donors. Only blood was sampled; tissue repertoires likely differ.

Notes on this clone: Its antigen is as yet unknown.

CDR1 is MDHEN, CDR2 SYDVKM, per germline. The CDR3 contains 15 residues. V gave up 1 base and J gave up 6 bases, with 15 bases separating them. This TCR came from a man aged 30 to 45 in good health. Sequences were obtained from naive CD4+ T cells sorted from blood. Subset noted: CD45RA+ positively selected. This rearrangement joins TRBV28 to TRBJ1-2, with D possibly matching TRBD1 (5 bases). CDR3 residues: CASSLLRGAEHGYTF. The CDR3 nucleotides are TGTGCCAGCAGTTTATTAAGGGGCGCAGAGCATGGCTACACCTTC.